The 2 T cell receptor beta chains below come from one sample, sequenced in a study of CD8 T cells in Susac syndrome (dated by TCRdb to between 2018 and 2021). Library creation used the immunoSEQ multiplex PCR assay. RNA was extracted with the RNeasy kit and roughly 0.45 to 1 ug was reverse transcribed using random hexamers. Using fastp trimming at Q25 and MiXCR clonotype assembly, TCRdb reanalyzed the public sequencing data and kept in-frame beta chains. Rows matching on CDR3 protein sequence are summarized as one entry with the most common DNA and genes. The sample table shows some 300,000 distinct CDR3 sequences, and about 89% are seen once. Jointly, the top ten make up approximately 0.18% of the sample. Specimen: CD8+ T cells from PBMCs. All receptors derive from a human donor with multiple sclerosis.

The chain links TRBV28 to TRBJ2-7; the D is unclear. This CDR3 has 14 amino acids. Trimming cost V 5 bases and J 0 bases, with 11 bases left between them. Per the germline V gene, CDR1 is MDHEN and CDR2 is SYDVKM. The CDR3 loop reads CASSPQVSSYEQYF. The DNA of the CDR3 is TGTGCCAGCAGTCCGCAGGTGAGCTCCTACGAGCAGTACTTC.

V usage is TRBV6-5 and J usage is TRBJ1-3; D gene unclear. Deletions cut 5 bases from V and 4 bases from J, with 9 bases between. The CDR3 has 13 amino acids. Germline V gives CDR1 MNHEY, CDR2 SVGAGI. CDR3 region: CASSIDRGNTIYF. DNA of the CDR3: TGTGCCAGCAGTATCGACCGAGGAAACACCATATATTTT.